This T cell receptor (beta chain) derives from a study of CD8+ T cells in alopecia areata. Study-level findings and limits: Tofacitinib significantly reduced both scalp clonality and expanded CD8+ clones among the top 100.

Germline lookup yields CDR1 SGHRS and CDR2 YFSETQ. CDR3 length: 14 amino acids. The V segment lost 3 bases and the J segment 4 bases; nucleotides outside the gene matches: 4. Treatment: oral pan-JAK inhibitor, 5-10 mg twice daily. About this clone itself: Its antigen is unidentified.

The authors extracted RNA and reverse transcribed it into cDNA as the sequencing template. The repertoire was sequenced with immunoSEQ multiplex PCR; TCRdb's copy has only in-frame clones and lacks some. The sample consists of roughly 60,000 clones, about 45% of them appearing once. The genes are TRBV5-1 and TRBJ1-1; 9 bases are a match to TRBD1. Source: CD8+ T cells sorted from blood, taken at approximately week 39, from a patient treated with tofacitinib. This clonotype originated in a human donor with alopecia areata. CDR3 in DNA: TGCGCCAGCAGCTCGAGGACAGGGGCCACTGAAGCTTTCTTT. Translation gives CASSSRTGATEAFF.